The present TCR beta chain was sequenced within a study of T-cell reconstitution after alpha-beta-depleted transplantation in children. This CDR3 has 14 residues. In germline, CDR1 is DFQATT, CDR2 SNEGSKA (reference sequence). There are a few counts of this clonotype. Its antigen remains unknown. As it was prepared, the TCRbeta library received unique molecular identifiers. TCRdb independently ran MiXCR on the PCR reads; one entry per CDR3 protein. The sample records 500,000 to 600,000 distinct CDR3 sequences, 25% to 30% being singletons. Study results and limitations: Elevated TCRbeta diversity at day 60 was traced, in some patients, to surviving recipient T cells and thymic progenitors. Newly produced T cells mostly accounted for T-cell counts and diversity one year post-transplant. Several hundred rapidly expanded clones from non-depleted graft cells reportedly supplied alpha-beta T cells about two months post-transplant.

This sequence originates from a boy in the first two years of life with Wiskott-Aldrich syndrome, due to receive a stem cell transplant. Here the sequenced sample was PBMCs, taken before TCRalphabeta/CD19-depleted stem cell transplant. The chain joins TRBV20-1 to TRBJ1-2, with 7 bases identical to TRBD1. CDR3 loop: CRPQGPQTLYGYTF. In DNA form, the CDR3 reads TGCAGGCCACAGGGGCCGCAAACTCTCTATGGCTACACCTTC.